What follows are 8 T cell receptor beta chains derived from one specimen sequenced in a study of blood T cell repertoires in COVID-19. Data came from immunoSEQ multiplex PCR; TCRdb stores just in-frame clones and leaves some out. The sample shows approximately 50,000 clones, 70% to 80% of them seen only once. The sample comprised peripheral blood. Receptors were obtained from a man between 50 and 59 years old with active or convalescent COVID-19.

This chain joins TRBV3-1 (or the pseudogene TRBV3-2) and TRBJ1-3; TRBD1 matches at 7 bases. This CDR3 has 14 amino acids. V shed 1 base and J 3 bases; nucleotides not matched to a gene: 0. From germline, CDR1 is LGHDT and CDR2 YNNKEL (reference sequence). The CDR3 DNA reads TGTGCCAGCAGCCAAGCAGGGGGTGGAAACACCATATATTTT. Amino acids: CASSQAGGGNTIYF.

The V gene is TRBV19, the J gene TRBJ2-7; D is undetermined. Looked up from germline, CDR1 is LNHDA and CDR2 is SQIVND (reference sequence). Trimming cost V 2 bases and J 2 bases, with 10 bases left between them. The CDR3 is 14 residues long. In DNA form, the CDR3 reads TGTGCCAGTAGTATAACGGCAGACACCTACGAGCAGTACTTC. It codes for CASSITADTYEQYF.

This chain's CDR3 is CASRQQGAGGSPLHF. The DNA of the CDR3 is TGTGCCAGCAGACAACAGGGGGCGGGTGGTTCACCCCTCCACTTT. The chain is built from TRBV7-2 and TRBJ1-6; TRBD1 aligns across 9 bases. V lost 6 bases to trimming and J lost 9 bases; unmatched junction nucleotides: 9. CDR1 and CDR2 (germline): SGHTA, FQGNSA. The CDR3 spans 15 residues. The full variable domain, its missing parts supplied by reference TRBV7-2 and TRBJ1-6, is GAGVSQSPSNKVTEKGKDVELRCDPISGHTALYWYRQSLGQGLEFLIYFQGNSAPDKSGLPSDRFSAERTGGSVSTLTIQRTQQEDSAVYLCASRQQGAGGSPLHFGNGTRLTVT.

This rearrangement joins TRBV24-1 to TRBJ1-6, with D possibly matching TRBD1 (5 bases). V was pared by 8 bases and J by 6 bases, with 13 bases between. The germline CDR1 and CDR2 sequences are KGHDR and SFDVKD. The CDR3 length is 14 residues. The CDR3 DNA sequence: TGTGCCACCAACTTCGCAGGGCTTAATTCACCCCTCCACTTT. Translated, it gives CATNFAGLNSPLHF.

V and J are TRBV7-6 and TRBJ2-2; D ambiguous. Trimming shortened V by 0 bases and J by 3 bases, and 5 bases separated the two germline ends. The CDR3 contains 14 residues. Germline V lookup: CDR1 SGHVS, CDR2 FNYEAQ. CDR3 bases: TGTGCCAGCAGCTTAGCGCAGGACACCGGGGAGCTGTTTTTT. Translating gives CASSLAQDTGELFF.

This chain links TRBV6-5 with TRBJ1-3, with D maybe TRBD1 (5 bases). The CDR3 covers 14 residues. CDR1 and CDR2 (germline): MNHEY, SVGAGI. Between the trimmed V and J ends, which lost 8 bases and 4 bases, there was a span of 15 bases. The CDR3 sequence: CASAQGSYGNTIYF. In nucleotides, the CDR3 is TGTGCCAGCGCGCAGGGATCGTACGGAAACACCATATATTTT.

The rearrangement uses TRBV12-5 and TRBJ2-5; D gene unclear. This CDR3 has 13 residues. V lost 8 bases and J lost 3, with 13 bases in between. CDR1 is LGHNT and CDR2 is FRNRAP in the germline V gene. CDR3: CASHYLREETQYF. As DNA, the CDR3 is TGTGCTAGTCATTATCTACGGGAAGAGACCCAGTACTTC.

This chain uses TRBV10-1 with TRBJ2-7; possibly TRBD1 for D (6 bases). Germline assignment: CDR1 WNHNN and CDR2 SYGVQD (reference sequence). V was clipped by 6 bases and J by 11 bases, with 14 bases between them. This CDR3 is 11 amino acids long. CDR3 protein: CASRRTAGKYF. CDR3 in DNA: TGCGCCAGCAGGAGGACAGCCGGTAAGTACTTC.